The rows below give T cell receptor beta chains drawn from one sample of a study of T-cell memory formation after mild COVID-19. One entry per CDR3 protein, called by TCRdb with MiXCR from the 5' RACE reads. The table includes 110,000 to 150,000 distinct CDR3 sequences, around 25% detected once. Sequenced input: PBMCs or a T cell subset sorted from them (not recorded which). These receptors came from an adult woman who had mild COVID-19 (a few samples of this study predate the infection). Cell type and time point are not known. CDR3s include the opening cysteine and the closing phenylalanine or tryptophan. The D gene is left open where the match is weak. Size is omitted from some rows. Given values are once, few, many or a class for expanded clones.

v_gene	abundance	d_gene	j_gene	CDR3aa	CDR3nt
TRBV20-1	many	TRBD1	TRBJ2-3	CSATKTGTSTDTQYF	TGCAGTGCTACTAAGACAGGGACCAGCACAGATACGCAGTATTTT
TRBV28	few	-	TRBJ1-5	CASSFGGARNQPQHF	TGTGCCAGCAGTTTCGGGGGGGCCAGGAATCAGCCCCAGCATTTT
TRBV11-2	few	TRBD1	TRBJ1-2	CASSLVGQSFSNYGYTF	TGTGCCAGCAGCTTAGTGGGACAGTCGTTTTCTAACTATGGCTACACCTTC
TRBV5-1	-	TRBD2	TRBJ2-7	CASSFGLADVYEQYF	TGCGCCAGCAGTTTCGGACTAGCGGACGTCTACGAGCAGTACTTC
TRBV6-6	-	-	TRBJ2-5	CASSYSAGQTQYF	TGTGCCAGCAGTTACTCGGCAGGTCAAACCCAGTACTTC
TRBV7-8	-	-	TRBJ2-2	CASSPVGGKSAGELFF	TGTGCCAGCAGTCCCGTCGGGGGAAAGAGCGCCGGGGAGCTGTTTTTT
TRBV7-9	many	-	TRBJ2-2	CATLQGTGELFF	TGTGCCACCCTACAGGGTACCGGGGAGCTGTTTTTT
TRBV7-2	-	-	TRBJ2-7	CASSSRDHPYEQYF	TGTGCCAGCAGCTCCCGGGACCACCCCTACGAGCAGTACTTC
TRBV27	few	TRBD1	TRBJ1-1	CASSSTRTGADTEAFF	TGTGCCAGCAGTTCGACGCGCACAGGGGCGGACACTGAAGCTTTCTTT
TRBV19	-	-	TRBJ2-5	CATQGGEETQYF	TGTGCTACACAGGGAGGGGAGGAGACCCAGTACTTC
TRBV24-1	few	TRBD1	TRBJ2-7	CATSPDRERAEQYF	TGTGCCACCAGCCCGGACAGGGAAAGAGCCGAGCAGTACTTC
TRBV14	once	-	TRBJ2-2	CASSRKTRGDTGELFF	TGTGCCAGCAGCCGTAAGACTAGAGGGGACACCGGGGAGCTGTTTTTT
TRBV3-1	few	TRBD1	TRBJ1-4	CASSQEGQGGRELFF	TGTGCCAGCAGCCAGGAGGGACAGGGGGGTCGGGAACTGTTTTTT
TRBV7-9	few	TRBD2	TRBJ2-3	CASSGLAEHTDTQYF	TGTGCCAGCAGCGGACTAGCGGAACACACAGATACGCAGTATTTT
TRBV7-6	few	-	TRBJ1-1	CASSPRAGDTEAFF	TGTGCCAGCAGCCCAAGGGCCGGGGACACTGAAGCTTTCTTT
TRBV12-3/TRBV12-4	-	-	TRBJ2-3	CASSRPSAGTDTQYF	TGTGCCAGCAGTCGCCCTAGCGCGGGCACAGATACGCAGTATTTT
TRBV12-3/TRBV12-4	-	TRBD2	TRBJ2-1	CASSFSGGAGHEQFF	TGTGCCAGCAGTTTTAGCGGGGGGGCGGGCCACGAGCAGTTCTTC
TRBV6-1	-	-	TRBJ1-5	CASSGLQWSNQPQHF	TGTGCCAGCAGTGGCCTACAGTGGTCCAATCAGCCCCAGCATTTT
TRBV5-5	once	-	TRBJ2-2	CAIRDTNTGELFF	TGTGCCATCCGGGACACAAACACCGGGGAGCTGTTTTTT
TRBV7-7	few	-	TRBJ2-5	CASSPDISGGETQYF	TGTGCCAGCAGCCCGGACATTTCTGGCGGAGAGACCCAGTACTTC
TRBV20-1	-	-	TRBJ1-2	CSAPVQDTNYGYTF	TGCAGTGCCCCTGTCCAGGATACGAACTATGGCTACACCTTC
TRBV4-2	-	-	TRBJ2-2	CASSQRTNTGELFF	TGTGCCAGCAGCCAGCGAACGAACACCGGGGAGCTGTTTTTT
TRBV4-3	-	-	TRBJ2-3	CASSRAGSWDTQYF	TGCGCCAGCAGCCGGGCGGGATCCTGGGATACGCAGTATTTT
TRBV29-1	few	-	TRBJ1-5	CSVAGGAGQPQHF	TGCAGCGTTGCTGGGGGGGCGGGACAGCCCCAGCATTTT
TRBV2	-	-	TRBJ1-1	CASSDYTEAFF	TGTGCCAGCAGTGATTACACTGAAGCTTTCTTT
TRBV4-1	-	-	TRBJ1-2	CASSQVLGINYGYTF	TGCGCCAGCAGCCAAGTTTTGGGGATAAACTATGGCTACACCTTC
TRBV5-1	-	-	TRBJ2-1	CASSWHTGFGNEQFF	TGCGCCAGCAGCTGGCACACAGGGTTCGGGAATGAGCAGTTCTTC
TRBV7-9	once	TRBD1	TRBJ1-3	CASSLTYRGGNTIYF	TGTGCCAGCAGCTTAACCTACAGGGGTGGAAACACCATATATTTT
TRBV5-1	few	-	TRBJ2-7	CASSEGGEQYF	TGCGCCAGCAGCGAAGGGGGAGAGCAGTACTTC
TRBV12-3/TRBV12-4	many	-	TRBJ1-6	CASSPSGASPLHF	TGTGCCAGCAGCCCAAGTGGGGCTTCACCCCTCCACTTT
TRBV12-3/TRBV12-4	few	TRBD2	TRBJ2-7	CASRPGTSGNEDYEQYF	TGTGCCAGCAGACCCGGGACTAGCGGGAACGAGGACTACGAGCAGTACTTC
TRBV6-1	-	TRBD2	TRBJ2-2	CASSERSGDTGELFF	TGTGCCAGCAGTGAACGTAGCGGGGACACCGGGGAGCTGTTTTTT
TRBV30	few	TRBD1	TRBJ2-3	CAWSGGTGGTDTQYF	TGTGCCTGGAGTGGAGGGACAGGTGGTACAGATACGCAGTATTTT
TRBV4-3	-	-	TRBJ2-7	CASSQGLGGLYEQYF	TGCGCCAGCAGCCAAGGATTGGGGGGACTTTACGAGCAGTACTTC
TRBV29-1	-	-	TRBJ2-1	CSVGFSSYNEQFF	TGCAGCGTTGGCTTTAGCTCCTACAATGAGCAGTTCTTC
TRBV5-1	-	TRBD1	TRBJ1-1	CASSLGDRENTEAFF	TGCGCCAGCAGCTTGGGCGACAGGGAGAACACTGAAGCTTTCTTT
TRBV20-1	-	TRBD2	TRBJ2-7	CSARIREVPYEQYF	TGCAGTGCTAGAATCCGGGAGGTGCCCTACGAGCAGTACTTC
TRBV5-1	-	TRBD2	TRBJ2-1	CASRSEAGEYEQFF	TGCGCCAGCAGAAGTGAAGCGGGGGAGTATGAGCAGTTCTTC
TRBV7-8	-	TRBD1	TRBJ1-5	CASSLIETGYDQPQHF	TGTGCCAGCAGCTTAATCGAGACAGGGTACGATCAGCCCCAGCATTTT
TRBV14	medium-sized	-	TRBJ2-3	CASSQGSSWGNTQYF	TGTGCCAGCAGCCAGGGGTCCTCGTGGGGGAATACGCAGTATTTT
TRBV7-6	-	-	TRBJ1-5	CASSLDGGANQPQHF	TGTGCCAGCAGCTTAGACGGGGGGGCGAATCAGCCCCAGCATTTT
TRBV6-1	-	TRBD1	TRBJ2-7	CASSPDRESSYEQYF	TGTGCCAGCAGCCCAGACAGGGAAAGCTCCTACGAGCAGTACTTC
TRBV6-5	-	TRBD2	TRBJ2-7	CASSYDFPGQQPSGRSEQYF	TGTGCCAGCAGTTACGATTTTCCCGGACAGCAACCGAGCGGGAGGAGCGAGCAGTACTTC
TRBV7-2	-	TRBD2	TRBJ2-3	CASSFRLAVTDTQYF	TGTGCCAGCAGCTTTAGACTAGCTGTCACAGATACGCAGTATTTT
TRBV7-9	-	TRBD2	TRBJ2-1	CASSLVLAGDNEQFF	TGTGCCAGCAGCTTAGTACTAGCGGGGGACAATGAGCAGTTCTTC
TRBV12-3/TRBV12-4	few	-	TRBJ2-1	CASSLGFEGNNEQFF	TGTGCCAGCAGTTTGGGGTTTGAGGGAAACAATGAGCAGTTCTTC
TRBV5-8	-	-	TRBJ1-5	CASSLLPAYSNQPQHF	TGTGCCAGCAGCTTGCTCCCAGCTTATAGCAATCAGCCCCAGCATTTT
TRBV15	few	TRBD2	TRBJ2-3	CATSTRERGDPLTQYF	TGTGCCACCAGCACTCGGGAGCGGGGGGACCCTCTAACGCAGTATTTT
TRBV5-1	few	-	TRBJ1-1	CASSLADWGFTEAFF	TGCGCCAGCAGCTTGGCCGATTGGGGATTCACTGAAGCTTTCTTT
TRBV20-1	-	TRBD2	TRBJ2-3	CSAPTSATDTQYF	TGCAGTGCCCCGACTAGCGCCACAGATACGCAGTATTTT
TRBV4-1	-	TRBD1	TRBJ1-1	CASSQGQGGGYVAFF	TGCGCCAGCAGCCAAGGACAGGGAGGGGGATATGTAGCTTTCTTT
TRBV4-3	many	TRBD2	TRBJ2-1	CASSQDPGGAYNEQFF	TGCGCCAGCAGCCAAGATCCGGGAGGGGCCTACAATGAGCAGTTCTTC